These 2 T cell receptor beta chains were sequenced from one sample in a study of vaccination effects on CD4 cells after COVID-19. CD4+ T cells specific for antigen were expanded with viral peptide pools by the ViraFEST assay before sequencing. Subsequent to roughly 9 days of culture, CD4+ T cells were isolated. Convalescent patients had PCR-confirmed SARS-CoV-2 infection between March and December 2020. Libraries were prepared by immunoSEQ multiplex PCR; TCRdb keeps only in-frame clonotypes and omits some of them. The sample records 30,000 to 45,000 clones, about 78% being singletons. For these receptors, no antigen is known. Sequences were derived from CD4+ T cells from PBMCs cultured with HCoV-NL63 spike peptides, sampled before COVID-19 vaccination. The receptors shown here come from a human donor who had a prior SARS-CoV-2 infection.

The chain carries TRBV21-1 and TRBJ2-7; the D call of TRBD2 is as the table states it, not checked on the DNA. TRBV21-1 is shown as a pseudogene. This CDR3 region has 17 residues. The CDR3 DNA reads as TGTGCCAGCAGCAATTGGGTGTGTGGGGTCGGGACCTACGAGCAGTACTTC. Translated, it gives CASSNWVCGVGTYEQYF.

DNA for the CDR3: TGTGCCAGCAGCGACGGGACTGGGGCCAACGTCCTGACTTTC. Its translation is CASSDGTGANVLTF. This chain joins TRBV4-2 and TRBJ2-6, with a tentative D call TRBD2 (5 bases). Germline CDR1 and CDR2: LGHNA and YNFKEQ. The ends were cut back, 5 bases at V and 2 bases at J, with 7 bases in the middle. The CDR3 totals 14 residues.